This TCR beta chain was captured by sequencing in a study of T-cell reconstitution after alpha-beta-depleted transplantation in children. Unique molecular identifiers were built into the TCRbeta library. TCRdb re-analysed the PCR reads in MiXCR, keeping a single row per CDR3 protein. The sample yields approximately 640,000 distinct CDR3 sequences, 16% seen once. Germline CDR1 is SGHRS and CDR2 is YFSETQ. CDR3 size: 15 residues. Note on this clonotype: This could be a read error, since a much larger clone is one nucleotide away.

The chain employs TRBV5-1 and TRBJ1-2; no firm D call. The receptor was derived from a human donor who donated a stem cell graft to a child with acute myeloid leukemia. Sample: PBMCs from the stem cell graft donor, taken from the stem cell graft. The CDR3 protein is CASSRLEGGHYGYAF. The CDR3, as DNA: TGCGCCAGCAGCCGACTTGAGGGAGGGCACTATGGCTACGCCTTC.